This T cell receptor (beta chain) was retrieved from a study of blood T cell repertoires in COVID-19. For the study at large: In Cohort 3, a recovered donor had either two negative PCRs, clearance, or symptom resolution.

Enrollees, about 18 to 89 years old, lived in about two dozen US areas. The CDR3 sequence is 14 residues long. CDR1 and CDR2 from the germline V gene are SGHNT and YYREEE (reference sequence). The V and J ends lost 1 base and 4 bases respectively, with 11 bases between them. This clone has only one observation. Here immunoSEQ multiplex PCR was the method, and the copy in TCRdb shows in-frame clones only, minus some. This table holds 200,000 to 250,000 clones, about nine tenths found once. V usage is TRBV5-4 and J usage is TRBJ1-2, with D unresolved. The sample taken for sequencing was PBMCs or T cells enriched from blood (not recorded which). The clonotype comes from a man younger than 45 in a cohort exposed to, infected with or recovered from COVID-19 (not recorded which). DNA of the CDR3: TGTGCCAGCAGCTTGTTGAGTGGAGGCTATGGCTACACCTTC. It specifies CASSLLSGGYGYTF.